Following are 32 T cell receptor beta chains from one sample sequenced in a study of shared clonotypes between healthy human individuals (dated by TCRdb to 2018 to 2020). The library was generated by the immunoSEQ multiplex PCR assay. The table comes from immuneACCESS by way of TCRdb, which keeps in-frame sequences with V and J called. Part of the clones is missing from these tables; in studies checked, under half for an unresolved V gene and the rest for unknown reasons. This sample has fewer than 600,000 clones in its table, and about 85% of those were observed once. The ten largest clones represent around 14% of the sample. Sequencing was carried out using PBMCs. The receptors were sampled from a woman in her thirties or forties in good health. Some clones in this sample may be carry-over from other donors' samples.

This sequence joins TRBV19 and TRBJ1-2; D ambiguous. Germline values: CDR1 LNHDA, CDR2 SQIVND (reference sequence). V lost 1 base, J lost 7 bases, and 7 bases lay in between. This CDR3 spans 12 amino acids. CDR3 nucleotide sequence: TGTGCCAGTAGTATAGCCAGCAGTGGCTACACCTTC. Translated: CASSIASSGYTF.

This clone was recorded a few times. CDR3 loop: CASSSFGQFYEQYF. For the CDR3, the DNA is TGTGCCAGCAGTTCCTTCGGACAGTTCTACGAGCAGTACTTC. V is TRBV28 and J is TRBJ2-7, with D possibly TRBD1 on 6 matching bases. Germline V gene sequence: CDR1 MDHEN, CDR2 SYDVKM. The V and J ends lost 4 bases and 3 bases respectively, with 13 bases between them. This CDR3 has 14 amino acids.

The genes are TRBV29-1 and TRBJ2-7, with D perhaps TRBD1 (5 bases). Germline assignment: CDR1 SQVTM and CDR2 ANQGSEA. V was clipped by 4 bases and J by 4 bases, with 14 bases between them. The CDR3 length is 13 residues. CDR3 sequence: CSVVLHSGYEQYF. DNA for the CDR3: TGCAGCGTTGTTCTTCACTCAGGGTACGAGCAGTACTTC.

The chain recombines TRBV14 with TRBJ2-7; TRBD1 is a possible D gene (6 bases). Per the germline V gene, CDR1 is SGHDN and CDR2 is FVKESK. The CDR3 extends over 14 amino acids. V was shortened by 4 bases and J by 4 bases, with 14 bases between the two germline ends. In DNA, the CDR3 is TGTGCCAGCAGCCGAGGAACAGGGCGGTACGAGCAGTACTTC. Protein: CASSRGTGRYEQYF.

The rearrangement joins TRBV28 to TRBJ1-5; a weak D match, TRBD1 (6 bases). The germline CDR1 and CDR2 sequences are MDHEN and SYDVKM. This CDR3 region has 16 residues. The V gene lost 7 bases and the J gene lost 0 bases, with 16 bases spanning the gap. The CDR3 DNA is TGTGCCAGCACCGGGACACTTGTGTATAGCAATCAGCCCCAGCATTTT. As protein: CASTGTLVYSNQPQHF.

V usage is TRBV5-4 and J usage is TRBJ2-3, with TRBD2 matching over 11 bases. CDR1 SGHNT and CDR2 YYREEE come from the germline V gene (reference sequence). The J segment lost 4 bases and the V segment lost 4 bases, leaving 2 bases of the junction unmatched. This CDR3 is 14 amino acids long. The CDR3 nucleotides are TGTGCCAGCAGCCCACTAGCGGGAGCAGATACGCAGTATTTT. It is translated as CASSPLAGADTQYF.

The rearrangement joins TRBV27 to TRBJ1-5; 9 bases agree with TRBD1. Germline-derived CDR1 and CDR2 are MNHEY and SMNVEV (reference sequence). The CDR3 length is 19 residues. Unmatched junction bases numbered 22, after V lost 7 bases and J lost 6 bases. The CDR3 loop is CASNQPTPRPGQGSQPQHF. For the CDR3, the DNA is TGTGCCAGCAATCAGCCCACCCCCCGCCCGGGACAGGGTAGTCAGCCCCAGCATTTT.

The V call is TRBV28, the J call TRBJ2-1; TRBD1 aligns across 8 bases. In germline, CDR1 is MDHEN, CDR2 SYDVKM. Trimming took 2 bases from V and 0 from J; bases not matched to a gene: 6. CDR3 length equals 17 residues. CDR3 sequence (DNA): TGTGCCAGCAGTTTAATACAGGGGGTAAACTCCTACAATGAGCAGTTCTTC. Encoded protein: CASSLIQGVNSYNEQFF.

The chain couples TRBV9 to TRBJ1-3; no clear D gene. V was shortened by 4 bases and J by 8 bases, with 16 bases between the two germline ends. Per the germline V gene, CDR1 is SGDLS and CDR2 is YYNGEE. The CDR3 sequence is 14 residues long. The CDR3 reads CASSQRRGQDTIYF. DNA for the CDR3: TGTGCCAGCAGCCAGCGCCGCGGGCAGGACACCATATATTTT.

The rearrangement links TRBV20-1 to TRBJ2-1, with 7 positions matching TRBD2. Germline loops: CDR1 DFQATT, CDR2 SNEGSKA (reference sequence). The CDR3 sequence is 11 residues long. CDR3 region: CRQSGNDGQFF. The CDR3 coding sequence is TGCAGGCAAAGCGGGAATGATGGGCAGTTCTTC.

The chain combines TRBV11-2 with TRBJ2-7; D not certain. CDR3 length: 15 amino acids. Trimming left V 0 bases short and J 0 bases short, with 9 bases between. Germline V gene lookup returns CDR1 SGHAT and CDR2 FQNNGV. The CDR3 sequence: CASSLDRISSYEQYF. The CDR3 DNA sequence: TGTGCCAGCAGCTTAGATCGCATAAGCTCCTACGAGCAGTACTTC.

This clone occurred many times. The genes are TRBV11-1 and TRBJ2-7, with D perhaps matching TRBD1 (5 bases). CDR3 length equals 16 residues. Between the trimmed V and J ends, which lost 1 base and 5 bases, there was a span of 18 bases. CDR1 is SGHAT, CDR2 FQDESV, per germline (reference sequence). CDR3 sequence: CASSLGLGHGEDEQYF. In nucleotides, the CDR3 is TGTGCCAGCAGCTTAGGCCTAGGACATGGCGAGGACGAGCAGTACTTC.

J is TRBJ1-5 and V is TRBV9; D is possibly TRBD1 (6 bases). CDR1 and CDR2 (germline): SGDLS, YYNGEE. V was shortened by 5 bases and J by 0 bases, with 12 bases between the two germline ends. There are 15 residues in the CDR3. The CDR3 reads CASSETGNSNQPQHF. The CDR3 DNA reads TGTGCCAGCAGTGAAACAGGGAATAGCAATCAGCCCCAGCATTTT.

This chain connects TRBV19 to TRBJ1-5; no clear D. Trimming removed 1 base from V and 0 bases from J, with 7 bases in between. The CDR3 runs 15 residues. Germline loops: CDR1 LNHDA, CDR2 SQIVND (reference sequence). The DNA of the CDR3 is TGTGCCAGTAGTATAGGTCACCTTAGCAATCAGCCCCAGCATTTT. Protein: CASSIGHLSNQPQHF.

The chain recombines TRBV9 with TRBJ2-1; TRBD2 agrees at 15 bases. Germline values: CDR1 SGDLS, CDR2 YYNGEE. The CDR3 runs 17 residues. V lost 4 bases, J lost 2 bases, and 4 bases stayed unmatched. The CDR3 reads CASSYGTSGRTYNEQFF. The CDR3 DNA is TGTGCCAGCAGCTACGGGACTAGCGGGAGGACCTACAATGAGCAGTTCTTC.

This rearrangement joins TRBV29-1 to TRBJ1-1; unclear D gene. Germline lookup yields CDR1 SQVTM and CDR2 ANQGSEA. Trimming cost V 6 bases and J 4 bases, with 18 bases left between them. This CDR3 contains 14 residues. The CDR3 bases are TGCAGCGTCTCCTCGGGTATGGGAGGCACTGAAGCTTTCTTT. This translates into CSVSSGMGGTEAFF.

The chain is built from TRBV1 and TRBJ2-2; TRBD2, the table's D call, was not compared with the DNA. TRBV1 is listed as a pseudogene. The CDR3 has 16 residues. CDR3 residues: CTSSRTSGSSTGELFF. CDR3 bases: TGCACCAGCAGCCGAACTAGCGGGAGTAGTACCGGGGAGCTGTTTTTT.

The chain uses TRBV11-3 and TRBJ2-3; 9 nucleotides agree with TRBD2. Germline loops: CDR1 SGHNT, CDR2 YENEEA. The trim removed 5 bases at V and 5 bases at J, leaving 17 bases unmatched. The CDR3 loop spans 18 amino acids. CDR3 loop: CASSRPGVAGGPRDTQYF. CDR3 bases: TGTGCCAGCAGCCGGCCAGGGGTTGCGGGAGGGCCACGAGATACGCAGTATTTT.

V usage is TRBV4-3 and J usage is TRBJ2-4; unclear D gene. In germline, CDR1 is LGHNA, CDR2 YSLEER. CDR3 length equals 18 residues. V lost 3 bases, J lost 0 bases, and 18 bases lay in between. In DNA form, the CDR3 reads TGCGCCAGCAGCCACTTATACGAATTCCCTCTAGCCAAAAACATTCAGTACTTC. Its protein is CASSHLYEFPLAKNIQYF.

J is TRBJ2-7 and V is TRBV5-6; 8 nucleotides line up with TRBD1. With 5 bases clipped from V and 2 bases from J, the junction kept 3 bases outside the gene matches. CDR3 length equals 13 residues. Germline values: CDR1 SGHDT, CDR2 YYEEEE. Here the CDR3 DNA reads TGTGCCAGCAGGGACAGGGCGGCCTACGAGCAGTACTTC. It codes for CASRDRAAYEQYF.

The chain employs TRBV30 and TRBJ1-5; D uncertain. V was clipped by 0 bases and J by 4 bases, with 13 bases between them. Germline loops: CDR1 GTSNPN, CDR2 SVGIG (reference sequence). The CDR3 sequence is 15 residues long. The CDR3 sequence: CAWSVGRNSNQPQHF. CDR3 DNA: TGTGCCTGGAGTGTGGGAAGGAACTCTAATCAGCCCCAGCATTTT.

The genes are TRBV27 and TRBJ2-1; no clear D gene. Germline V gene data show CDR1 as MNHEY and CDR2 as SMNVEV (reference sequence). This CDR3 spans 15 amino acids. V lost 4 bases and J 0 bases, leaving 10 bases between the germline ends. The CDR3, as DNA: TGTGCCAGCAGTTCCTCGGCCGGCTCCTACAATGAGCAGTTCTTC. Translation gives CASSSSAGSYNEQFF.

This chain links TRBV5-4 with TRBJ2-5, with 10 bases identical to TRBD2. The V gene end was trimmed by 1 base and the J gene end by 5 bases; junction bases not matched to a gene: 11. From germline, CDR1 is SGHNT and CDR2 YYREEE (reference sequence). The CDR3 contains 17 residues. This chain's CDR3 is CASSLLAGEPARETQYF. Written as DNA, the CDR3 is TGTGCCAGCAGCTTGCTAGCGGGAGAACCAGCCAGGGAGACCCAGTACTTC. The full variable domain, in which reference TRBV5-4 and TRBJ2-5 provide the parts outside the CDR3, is ETGVTQSPTHLIKTRGQQVTLRCSSQSGHNTVSWYQQALGQGPQFIFQYYREEENGRGNFPPRFSGLQFPNYSSELNVNALELDDSALYLCASSLLAGEPARETQYFGPGTRLLVL.

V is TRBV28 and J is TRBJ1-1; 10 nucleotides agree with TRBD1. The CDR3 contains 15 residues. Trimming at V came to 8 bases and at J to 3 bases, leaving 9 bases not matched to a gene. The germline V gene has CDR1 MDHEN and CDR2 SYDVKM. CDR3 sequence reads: CASRDRGRYDTEAFF. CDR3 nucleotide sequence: TGTGCCAGCCGGGACAGGGGACGTTATGACACTGAAGCTTTCTTT.

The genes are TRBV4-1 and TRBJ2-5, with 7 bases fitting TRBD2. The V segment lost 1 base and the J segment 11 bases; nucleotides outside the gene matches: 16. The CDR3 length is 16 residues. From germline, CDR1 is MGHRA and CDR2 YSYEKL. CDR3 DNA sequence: TGCGCCAGCAGCCAAGTAGGGACTATCCCGTTTCGGGAGCAGTACTTC. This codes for CASSQVGTIPFREQYF.

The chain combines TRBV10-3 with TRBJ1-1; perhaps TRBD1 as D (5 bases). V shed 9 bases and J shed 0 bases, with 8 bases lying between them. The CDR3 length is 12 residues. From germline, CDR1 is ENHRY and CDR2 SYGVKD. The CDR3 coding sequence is TGTGCCATGGGACGGATGAACACTGAAGCTTTCTTT. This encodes CAMGRMNTEAFF.

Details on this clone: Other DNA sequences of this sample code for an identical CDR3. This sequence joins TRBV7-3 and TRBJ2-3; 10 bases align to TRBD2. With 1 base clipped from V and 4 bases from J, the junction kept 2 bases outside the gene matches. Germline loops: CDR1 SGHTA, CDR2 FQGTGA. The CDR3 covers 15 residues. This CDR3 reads CASSLIAGGSDTQYF. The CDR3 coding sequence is TGTGCCAGCAGCTTAATAGCGGGAGGTTCAGATACGCAGTATTTT.

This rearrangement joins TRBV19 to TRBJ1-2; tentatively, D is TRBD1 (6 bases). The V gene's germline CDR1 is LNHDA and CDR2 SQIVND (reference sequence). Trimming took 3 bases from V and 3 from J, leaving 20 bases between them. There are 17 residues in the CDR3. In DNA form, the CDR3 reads TGTGCCAGTAGTATCCCCTTTCGCGGGGGGCAGGACTATGGCTACACCTTC. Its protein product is CASSIPFRGGQDYGYTF.

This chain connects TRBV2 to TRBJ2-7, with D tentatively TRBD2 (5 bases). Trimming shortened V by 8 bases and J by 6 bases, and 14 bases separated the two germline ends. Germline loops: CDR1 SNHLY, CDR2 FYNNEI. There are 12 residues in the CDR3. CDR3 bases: TGTGCCAGCTCGTACGGGGTAGGCGAGCAGTACTTC. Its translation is CASSYGVGEQYF.

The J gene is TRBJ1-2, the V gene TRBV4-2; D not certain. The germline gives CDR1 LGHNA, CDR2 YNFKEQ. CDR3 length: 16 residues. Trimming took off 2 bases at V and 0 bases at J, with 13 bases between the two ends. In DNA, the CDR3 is TGTGCCAGCAGCCAAACTGTCTACGGTCCTAACTATGGCTACACCTTC. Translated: CASSQTVYGPNYGYTF.

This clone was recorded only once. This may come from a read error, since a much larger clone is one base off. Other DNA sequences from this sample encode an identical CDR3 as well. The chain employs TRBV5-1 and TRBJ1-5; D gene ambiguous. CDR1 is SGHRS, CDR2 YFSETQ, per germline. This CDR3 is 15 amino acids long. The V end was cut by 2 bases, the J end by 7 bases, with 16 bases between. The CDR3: CASSLNNRVRQPQHF. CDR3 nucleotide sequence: TGCGCCAGCAGCTTAAACAACAGAGTTCGCCAGCCCCAGCATTTT.

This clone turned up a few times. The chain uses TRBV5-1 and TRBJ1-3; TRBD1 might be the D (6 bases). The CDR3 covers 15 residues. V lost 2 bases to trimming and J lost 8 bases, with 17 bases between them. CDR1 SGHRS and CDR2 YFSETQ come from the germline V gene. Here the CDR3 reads CASSFGTGIFDTIYF. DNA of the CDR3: TGCGCCAGCAGCTTTGGAACAGGGATTTTTGACACCATATATTTT. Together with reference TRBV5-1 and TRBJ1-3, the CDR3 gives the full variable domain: KAGVTQTPRYLIKTRGQQVTLSCSPISGHRSVSWYQQTPGQGLQFLFEYFSETQRNKGNFPGRFSGRQFSNSRSEMNVSTLELGDSALYLCASSFGTGIFDTIYFGEGSWLTVV.